Shown below are 26 T cell receptor beta chains from a single sample sequenced in a study of blood T cell repertoires in COVID-19. Clones were read by immunoSEQ multiplex PCR, and TCRdb kept only the in-frame ones, dropping some. The sample consists of around 100,000 clones, more than 75% of them appearing once. Sequenced input: peripheral blood. The receptors were gathered from a human donor in a cohort sampled during active COVID-19.

This clone was seen only once. This chain joins TRBV6-2 or TRBV6-3 and TRBJ2-1, with TRBD1 matching over 7 bases. The V segment lost 4 bases and the J segment 7 bases; nucleotides outside the gene matches: 10. The CDR3 length is 15 residues. Germline V gives CDR1 MNHEY, CDR2 SVGEGT. The CDR3 reads CASSLLPPRGNEQFF. Written as DNA, the CDR3 is TGTGCCAGCAGTTTACTACCCCCCAGGGGGAATGAGCAGTTCTTC.

The chain couples TRBV7-9 to TRBJ2-7; 8 positions agree with TRBD2. The CDR3 totals 14 residues. The V gene's germline CDR1 is SEHNR and CDR2 FQNEAQ (reference sequence). Trimming cost V 5 bases and J 2 bases; bases outside gene matches: 5. CDR3 nucleotide sequence: TGTGCCAGCAGCCACCCCGGGGGGGCCTACGAGCAGTACTTC. The encoded protein is CASSHPGGAYEQYF.

The V and J genes are TRBV4-1 and TRBJ1-6; the D is unclear. Germline V lookup: CDR1 MGHRA, CDR2 YSYEKL. The CDR3 runs to 17 residues. Deletions cut 0 bases from V and 0 bases from J, with 9 bases between. CDR3 coding DNA: TGCGCCAGCAGCCAAGAGCCAGGAATCTCCTATAATTCACCCCTCCACTTT. Translating gives CASSQEPGISYNSPLHF.

The chain links TRBV4-1 to TRBJ2-4; perhaps TRBD1 as D (5 bases). Germline V CDR1 and CDR2: MGHRA, YSYEKL. This CDR3 has 17 amino acids. V was pared by 1 base and J by 3 bases, with 16 bases between. CDR3 bases: TGCGCCAGCAGCCAAGGGCTTCAGGGAATGGTCAAAAACATTCAGTACTTC. Its protein product is CASSQGLQGMVKNIQYF.

The chain is built from TRBV2 and TRBJ2-2, with D possibly matching TRBD1 (5 bases). The germline CDR1 and CDR2 sequences are SNHLY and FYNNEI. V lost 5 bases and J 6 bases, leaving 7 bases between the germline ends. CDR3 length: 12 amino acids. The CDR3 protein is CASSPGSGELFF. CDR3 coding DNA: TGTGCCAGCAGTCCAGGGTCCGGGGAGCTGTTTTTT.

This chain uses TRBV6-6 with TRBJ2-6; D uncertain. Germline V gene data show CDR1 as MNHNY and CDR2 as SVGAGI (reference sequence). The germline V and J ends were trimmed by 7 bases and 0 bases, with 13 bases remaining between them. CDR3 length equals 16 residues. The CDR3 bases are TGTGCCAGCATAAGGAGCGATCGCTCTGGGGCCAACGTCCTGACTTTC. Translated, it gives CASIRSDRSGANVLTF.

The rearrangement uses TRBV21-1 and TRBJ2-2; the table's D call TRBD1 went unverified against the DNA. TRBV21-1 is shown as a pseudogene. The CDR3 runs to 20 residues. CDR3: CASSKGTGEKGRPNTGELFF. CDR3 nucleotides: TGTGCCAGCAGCAAAGGGACAGGGGAGAAGGGCCGACCGAACACCGGGGAGCTGTTTTTT.

V usage is TRBV6-1 and J usage is TRBJ2-1; tentatively, D is TRBD2 (5 bases). V lost 1 base and J lost 0, with 10 bases in between. The CDR3 length is 16 residues. Germline CDR1 is MNHNS and CDR2 is SASEGT. CDR3 sequence (DNA): TGTGCCAGCAGTGAAGTTTTGGCGGGCTCCTACAATGAGCAGTTCTTC. It is translated as CASSEVLAGSYNEQFF.

The chain couples TRBV6-2 or TRBV6-3 to TRBJ2-7, with 9 bases fitting TRBD2. The CDR3 covers 18 residues. The J segment lost 2 bases and the V segment lost 2 bases, leaving 13 bases of the junction unmatched. CDR1 is MNHEY, CDR2 SVGEGT, per germline. The CDR3 here is CASSYRPSGTYKAYEQYF. The CDR3 bases are TGTGCCAGCAGTTACCGCCCTAGCGGGACCTATAAAGCCTACGAGCAGTACTTC.

The chain couples TRBV10-3 to TRBJ2-1, with 7 bases identical to TRBD2. V shed 0 bases, J shed 7 bases, and the junction held 6 bases outside the gene matches. CDR1 and CDR2 from the germline V gene are ENHRY and SYGVKD. The CDR3 length is 15 residues. In nucleotides, the CDR3 is TGTGCCATCAGTGAGTCCGCGGGAGAAAGGAATGAGCAGTTCTTC. Translating gives CAISESAGERNEQFF.

V and J are TRBV19 and TRBJ1-1; D possibly corresponds to TRBD1 (5 bases). Trimming shortened V by 6 bases and J by 1 base, and 15 bases separated the two germline ends. Germline V gene data show CDR1 as LNHDA and CDR2 as SQIVND (reference sequence). The CDR3 extends over 15 amino acids. The chain's CDR3 is CASRLQGSTNTEAFF. CDR3 nucleotide sequence: TGTGCCAGTAGACTCCAGGGTTCAACGAACACTGAAGCTTTCTTT. Full variable domain (remainder filled in from reference TRBV19 and TRBJ1-1): DGGITQSPKYLFRKEGQNVTLSCEQNLNHDAMYWYRQDPGQGLRLIYYSQIVNDFQKGDIAEGYSVSREKKESFPLTVTSAQKNPTAFYLCASRLQGSTNTEAFFGQGTRLTVV.

The genes are TRBV2 and TRBJ1-2, with 7 bases that match TRBD1. CDR1 is SNHLY, CDR2 FYNNEI, per germline. The CDR3 length is 14 residues. Trimming removed 4 bases from V and 4 bases from J; junction bases left unmatched: 6. In DNA, the CDR3 is TGTGCCAGCAGTGCAGCAGGGGGAAGCTATGGCTACACCTTC. Protein sequence: CASSAAGGSYGYTF.

The J gene is TRBJ2-3, the V gene TRBV27; D is unresolved. CDR1 MNHEY and CDR2 SMNVEV come from the germline V gene (reference sequence). The germline V and J ends were trimmed by 7 bases and 2 bases, with 13 bases remaining between them. The CDR3 has 14 amino acids. For the CDR3, the DNA is TGTGCCAGCAAGGTACTACCTAACACAGATACGCAGTATTTT. This codes for CASKVLPNTDTQYF.

This clone has just one count. The chain employs TRBV6-6 and TRBJ2-5; 11 nucleotides align to TRBD2. Germline loops: CDR1 MNHNY, CDR2 SVGAGI (reference sequence). Trimming took 5 bases from V and 4 from J; bases not matched to a gene: 9. The CDR3 covers 16 residues. The CDR3: CASSRLAGREGETQYF. In nucleotides, the CDR3 is TGTGCCAGCAGTCGACTAGCGGGACGAGAGGGAGAGACCCAGTACTTC.

The gene calls are TRBV27 and TRBJ1-2; 9 bases match TRBD1. V was pared by 8 bases and J by 7 bases, with 5 bases of the junction left unmatched. Looked up from germline, CDR1 is MNHEY and CDR2 is SMNVEV (reference sequence). The CDR3 is 12 amino acids. CDR3 residues: CASRQGDFGYTF. In DNA form, the CDR3 reads TGTGCCAGCCGACAGGGGGATTTTGGCTACACCTTC.

The rearrangement links TRBV15 to TRBJ2-7, with 13 bases lining up with TRBD2. V lost 4 bases to trimming and J lost 7 bases; unmatched junction nucleotides: 10. Per the germline V gene, CDR1 is LNHNV and CDR2 is YYDKDF (reference sequence). The CDR3 sequence is 16 residues long. CDR3 protein: CATSKLWTSGSGEQYF. As DNA, the CDR3 is TGTGCCACCAGCAAACTTTGGACTAGCGGGAGTGGGGAGCAGTACTTC. The full variable domain, its missing parts supplied by reference TRBV15 and TRBJ2-7, is DAMVIQNPRYQVTQFGKPVTLSCSQTLNHNVMYWYQQKSSQAPKLLFHYYDKDFNNEADTPDNFQSRRPNTSFCFLDIRSPGLGDTAMYLCATSKLWTSGSGEQYFGPGTRLTVT.

The chain recombines TRBV6-6 with TRBJ2-1; 13 bases align to TRBD2. Losses at the gene ends were 5 bases for V and 4 bases for J; bases not matched to a gene: 11. Germline lookup yields CDR1 MNHNY and CDR2 SVGAGI (reference sequence). The CDR3 length is 18 residues. CDR3 DNA sequence: TGTGCCAGCAGTCGCACCGGGACTAGCGGGACCTTATACAATGAGCAGTTCTTC. Protein: CASSRTGTSGTLYNEQFF.

This clone was detected once. The chain combines TRBV18 with TRBJ1-3; 7 bases agree with TRBD1. Trimming cost V 3 bases and J 0 bases; bases outside gene matches: 8. CDR3 length equals 17 residues. Germline V gene lookup returns CDR1 KGHSH and CDR2 LQKENI. The CDR3: CASSPALGQLSGNTIYF. CDR3 DNA: TGTGCCAGCTCACCCGCCCTGGGACAGCTCTCTGGAAACACCATATATTTT.

The chain uses TRBV7-2 and TRBJ2-3, with 8 positions matching TRBD2. The ends lost 7 bases at V and 4 bases at J; junction bases unmatched: 13. The germline V gene has CDR1 SGHTA and CDR2 FQGNSA. The CDR3 consists of 16 residues. In DNA form, the CDR3 reads TGTGCCAGCACCGTACGCCCGGGGGGGGTAGCAGATACGCAGTATTTT. Its translation: CASTVRPGGVADTQYF. Full variable domain (outside the CDR3, taken from reference TRBV7-2 and TRBJ2-3): GAGVSQSPSNKVTEKGKDVELRCDPISGHTALYWYRQSLGQGLEFLIYFQGNSAPDKSGLPSDRFSAERTGGSVSTLTIQRTQQEDSAVYLCASTVRPGGVADTQYFGPGTRLTVL.

This chain uses TRBV9 with TRBJ2-5, with 10 bases that match TRBD2. CDR1 and CDR2 from the germline V gene are SGDLS and YYNGEE. This CDR3 contains 16 residues. The V and J ends lost 0 bases and 5 bases, in that order; junction bases with no gene match: 7. CDR3 loop: CASSVGTSGIFETQYF. The CDR3 DNA reads as TGTGCCAGCAGCGTAGGTACTAGCGGGATCTTTGAGACCCAGTACTTC.

CDR3 in amino acids: CATRRGGYTF. CDR3 in DNA: TGTGCCACCAGGCGCGGCGGCTACACCTTC. The chain uses TRBV12-3 or TRBV12-4 and TRBJ1-2, with unresolved D. The CDR3 is 10 residues long. V lost 10 bases and J 8 bases, leaving 11 bases between the germline ends.

The gene calls are TRBV10-1 and TRBJ2-2, with 7 bases matching TRBD1. CDR3 length: 15 residues. Losses at the gene ends were 4 bases for V and 0 bases for J; bases not matched to a gene: 2. Germline-derived CDR1 and CDR2 are WNHNN and SYGVQD (reference sequence). This CDR3 is CASSAGTANTGELFF. The CDR3 region has the DNA TGCGCCAGCAGTGCCGGGACAGCGAACACCGGGGAGCTGTTTTTT.

This clone has more than one count but fewer than ten. The chain has TRBV6-6 and TRBJ2-1; 11 bases are a match to TRBD2. Germline V gene sequence: CDR1 MNHNY, CDR2 SVGAGI (reference sequence). V was clipped by 2 bases and J by 7 bases; unmatched bases: 4. The CDR3 runs to 15 residues. CDR3 nucleotide sequence: TGTGCCAGCAGTTACGGGGGACTAGCGGAAAATGAGCAGTTCTTC. As protein: CASSYGGLAENEQFF.

The rearrangement links TRBV5-1 to TRBJ2-7; perhaps TRBD1 as D (7 bases). Germline V gene sequence: CDR1 SGHRS, CDR2 YFSETQ. V gave up 1 base and J gave up 5 bases, with 22 bases separating them. This CDR3 region has 17 residues. The CDR3 region has the DNA TGCGCCAGCAGCTTGTTGCCGGCAGGGGGGACGGTCCACGAGCAGTACTTC. Translated, it gives CASSLLPAGGTVHEQYF.

The rearrangement uses TRBV7-2 and TRBJ2-1; D may be TRBD2 (7 bases). Germline-derived CDR1 and CDR2 are SGHTA and FQGNSA. The CDR3 spans 15 residues. V was cut by 6 bases and J by 10 bases, with 22 bases left in between. This chain's CDR3 is CASRLRGGIVAEQFF. The CDR3 DNA reads TGTGCCAGCAGATTGCGCGGGGGCATTGTGGCCGAGCAGTTCTTC.

This rearrangement joins TRBV2 to TRBJ2-7; TRBD2 might be the D (6 bases). The germline CDR1 and CDR2 sequences are SNHLY and FYNNEI. Trimming took 6 bases from V and 2 from J, leaving 8 bases between them. The CDR3 runs 12 residues. Written as DNA, the CDR3 is TGTGCCAGCAGGGGGGGACCCTACGAGCAGTACTTC. Translated: CASRGGPYEQYF.